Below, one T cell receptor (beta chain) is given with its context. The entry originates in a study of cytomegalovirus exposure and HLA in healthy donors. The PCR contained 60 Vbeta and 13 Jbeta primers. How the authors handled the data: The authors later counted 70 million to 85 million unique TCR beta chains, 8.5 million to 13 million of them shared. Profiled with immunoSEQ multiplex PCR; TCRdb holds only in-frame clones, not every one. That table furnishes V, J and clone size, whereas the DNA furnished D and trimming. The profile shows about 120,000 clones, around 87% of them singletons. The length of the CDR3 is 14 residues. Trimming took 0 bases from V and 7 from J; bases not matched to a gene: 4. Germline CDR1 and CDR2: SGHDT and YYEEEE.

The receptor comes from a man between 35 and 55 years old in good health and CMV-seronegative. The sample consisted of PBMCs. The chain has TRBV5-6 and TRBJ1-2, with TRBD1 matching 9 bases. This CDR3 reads CASSLGQGVRGYTF. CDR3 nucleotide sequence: TGTGCCAGCAGCTTGGGACAGGGGGTTCGTGGCTACACCTTC.